This is a list of T cell receptor beta chains from one sample in a study of blood T cell repertoires in COVID-19. TCRdb keeps only in-frame clones here, not all; method: immunoSEQ multiplex PCR. The top ten hold 1.5% to 2% of the sample, which has 110,000 to 150,000 clones, about 84% seen once. The sequenced sample was PBMCs or T cells enriched from blood (not recorded which). The receptor set was obtained from a woman aged 18-29 years who had been exposed to COVID-19. Each CDR3 is given without its conserved first and last residue.

TRBJ2-2	TRBV7-7	ASSFLAGGHTGELF
TRBJ1-1	TRBV28	ASSALGTEAF
TRBJ1-2	TRBV4-1	ASSKENYRGGYGYT
TRBJ1-1	TRBV5-1	ASSRTSDRSNTEAF
TRBJ1-5	TRBV5-6	ASSLGASNQPQH
TRBJ2-1	TRBV15	ATSRESGSGYEQF
TRBJ1-2	TRBV6-1	ASSEPGQGFGVGYT
TRBJ2-4	TRBV28	ASSLGTSGKNIQY
TRBJ2-3	TRBV2	ASSGVGEADTQY
TRBJ2-1	TRBV7-2	ASSPSFSMGTYNEQF
TRBJ1-1	TRBV19	ASSSGDTEAF
TRBJ2-7	TRBV7-2	ASSSSGYYEQY
TRBJ2-3	TRBV9	ASSRSGGLDTQY
TRBJ1-1	TRBV14	ASSLLGVNTEAF
TRBJ2-3	TRBV6-2/TRBV6-3	ASSYASGRSDTQY
TRBJ2-4	TRBV27	ASSLSGGLRNIQY
TRBJ2-3	TRBV6-5	ASSYVGGPDTQY
TRBJ1-2	TRBV7-2	ASSLTGQFNYGYT
TRBJ2-1	TRBV11-2	ASSSVQGVSYNEQF
TRBJ2-7	TRBV18	ASSRPGGYEQY
TRBJ2-7	TRBV4-3	ASSRRGGQYEQY
TRBJ2-5	TRBV12-3/TRBV12-4	ASLRTGETQY
TRBJ2-5	TRBV2	ASSEGTRGPQETQY
TRBJ2-3	TRBV19	ASSIGREALNGDTQY
TRBJ1-3	TRBV28	AGSGLTGHTIY
TRBJ2-7	TRBV3-1/TRBV3-2	ASSHGLAYEQY
TRBJ1-4	TRBV29-1	SVGGTGYEKLF
TRBJ2-5	TRBV10-3	AISERDRSQETQY
TRBJ1-2	TRBV7-2	ASSLSVGEERGYT
TRBJ2-7	TRBV28	ASSSGLAGIDYEQY
TRBJ2-3	TRBV18	ASLKWTSGRTDTQY
TRBJ1-6	TRBV5-5	ASSLARGTETSPLH
TRBJ2-1	TRBV30	AYSFGLAGGRF
TRBJ2-1	TRBV5-4	ASSLTGTGYNEQF
TRBJ2-5	TRBV7-3	ASSIQGQETQY
TRBJ1-1	TRBV11-2	ASSLAQGSTEAF
TRBJ1-1	TRBV5-1	ASSSTTLRAGGTEAF
TRBJ1-4	TRBV7-9	ASSAHSPEGEKLF